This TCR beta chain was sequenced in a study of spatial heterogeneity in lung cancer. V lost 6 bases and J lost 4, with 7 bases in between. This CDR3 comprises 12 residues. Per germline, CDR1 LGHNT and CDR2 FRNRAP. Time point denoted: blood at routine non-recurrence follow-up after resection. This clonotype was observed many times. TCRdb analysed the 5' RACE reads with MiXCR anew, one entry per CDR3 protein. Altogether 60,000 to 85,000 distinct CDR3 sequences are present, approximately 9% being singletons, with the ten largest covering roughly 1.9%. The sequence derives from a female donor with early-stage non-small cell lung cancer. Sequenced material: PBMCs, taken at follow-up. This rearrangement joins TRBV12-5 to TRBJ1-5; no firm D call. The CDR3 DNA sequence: TGTGCTAGTGGGGACGTGAATCAGCCCCAGCATTTT. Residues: CASGDVNQPQHF.